The 9 T cell receptor beta chains below come from one sample, sequenced in a study of blood T cell repertoires in COVID-19. The protocol was immunoSEQ multiplex PCR, while the TCRdb copy is restricted to in-frame clones and leaves out a portion. This sample has roughly 130,000 clones, with roughly 80% found just once. Source material: peripheral blood. All receptors come from a woman in her 70s with COVID-19, enrolled during active disease.

This clone occurred once. The chain joins TRBV30 to TRBJ1-2, with D perhaps matching TRBD1 (6 bases). Germline-derived CDR1 and CDR2 are GTSNPN and SVGIG (reference sequence). Between the trimmed V and J ends, which lost 0 bases and 4 bases, there was a span of 15 bases. The length of the CDR3 is 15 residues. The CDR3 is CAWSVGSRGFYGYTF. CDR3 in DNA: TGTGCCTGGAGTGTAGGCAGCAGGGGCTTCTATGGCTACACCTTC.

This rearrangement joins TRBV6-5 to TRBJ1-2; TRBD1 might be the D (5 bases). The CDR3 has 14 amino acids. The V gene's germline CDR1 is MNHEY and CDR2 SVGAGI. Trimming left V 6 bases short and J 7 bases short, with 18 bases between. The CDR3 is CASRKGSSGGGYTF. CDR3 in DNA: TGTGCCAGCAGAAAGGGGTCCTCAGGCGGTGGCTACACCTTC.

The chain recombines TRBV5-4 with TRBJ1-1, with 9 bases matching TRBD1. In germline, CDR1 is SGHNT, CDR2 YYREEE (reference sequence). J lost 4 bases, V lost 1 base, and 8 bases had no gene match. The CDR3 runs 16 residues. In nucleotides, the CDR3 is TGTGCCAGCAGCTTGACAGGGGGCTATGGGGGCACTGAAGCTTTCTTT. Translated, it gives CASSLTGGYGGTEAFF.

This chain links TRBV7-8 with TRBJ2-3; a weak D match, TRBD2 (6 bases). The CDR3 is made up of 15 amino acids. Germline CDR1 reads SGHVS; CDR2 reads FQNEAQ. Trimming took 5 bases from V and 5 from J, leaving 17 bases between them. The CDR3 coding sequence is TGTGCCAGCAGCGCGCGAGGGGACTGGGAAGATACGCAGTATTTT. Translation gives CASSARGDWEDTQYF.

The V call is TRBV12-3 or TRBV12-4, the J call TRBJ1-2; 7 bases map to TRBD1. J gave up 4 bases and V 4 bases, and 3 bases lay outside the gene matches. The length of the CDR3 is 13 residues. CDR3 sequence: CASSSGQVYGYTF. The CDR3 region has the DNA TGTGCCAGCAGTTCAGGACAGGTCTATGGCTACACCTTC.

The chain links TRBV4-3 to TRBJ1-1; weak D call: TRBD1 (5 bases). Germline values: CDR1 LGHNA, CDR2 YSLEER. CDR3 length: 15 residues. With 3 bases removed from V and 1 base from J, the gap between germline ends came to 12 bases. CDR3 bases: TGCGCCAGCAGCCAGGACATGACAGAGAACACTGAAGCTTTCTTT. Its protein is CASSQDMTENTEAFF.

This rearrangement joins TRBV18 to TRBJ2-1; 12 nucleotides line up with TRBD2. Germline CDR1 reads KGHSH; CDR2 reads LQKENI. The CDR3 extends over 16 amino acids. The V gene end was trimmed by 6 bases and the J gene end by 7 bases; junction bases not matched to a gene: 10. The CDR3 spells CASSPERGLAGNEQFF. As DNA, the CDR3 is TGTGCCAGCTCCCCGGAAAGGGGACTAGCGGGTAATGAGCAGTTCTTC.

On this clone: One junction end does not reproduce the germline sequence, and a read error may be involved. This chain links TRBV28 with TRBJ2-7, with TRBD2 as a possible D gene (5 bases). CDR1 is MDHEN, CDR2 SYDVKM, per germline. This CDR3 spans 15 amino acids. The CDR3 region has the DNA TGTGCCTCATCGCCCCCGGGATCCGGCTCCTCCGAGCAGTACTTC. Protein: CASSPPGSGSSEQYF.

This clone has only a few counts. The chain recombines TRBV6-5 with TRBJ2-3, with 13 bases that match TRBD2. Per the germline V gene, CDR1 is MNHEY and CDR2 is SVGAGI. V lost 7 bases to trimming and J lost 5 bases; unmatched junction nucleotides: 6. The CDR3 length is 15 residues. The CDR3: CASITSGGAGDTQYF. The CDR3 DNA follows: TGTGCCAGCATTACTAGCGGGGGGGCTGGAGATACGCAGTATTTT.